The 24 T cell receptor beta chains presented below share a single source sample, sequenced in a study of blood T cell repertoires in COVID-19. Using immunoSEQ multiplex PCR, the repertoire was profiled, and TCRdb retains in-frame clones only, with some absent. The sample holds hundreds of thousands of clones, around 86% seen once. The sequenced sample was peripheral blood. These receptors came from a woman younger than 45 with active or convalescent COVID-19.

The rearrangement joins TRBV5-1 to TRBJ2-7, with 7 bases fitting TRBD1. Germline V lookup: CDR1 SGHRS, CDR2 YFSETQ. The CDR3 is 15 residues long. With 0 bases clipped from V and 5 bases from J, the junction kept 8 bases outside the gene matches. CDR3 sequence (DNA): TGCGCCAGCAGCTTGGGACACCTTACAGGGGACGAGCAGTACTTC. This encodes CASSLGHLTGDEQYF.

V is TRBV14 and J is TRBJ1-1; D unresolved. The CDR3 spans 12 residues. Trimming took off 5 bases at V and 5 bases at J, with 9 bases between the two ends. Germline V lookup: CDR1 SGHDN, CDR2 FVKESK. The CDR3 region is CASSFGGTEAFF. The CDR3 bases are TGTGCCAGCAGCTTCGGCGGGACTGAAGCTTTCTTT.

J is TRBJ1-5 and V is TRBV27; D perhaps matches TRBD1 (6 bases). Between the trimmed V and J ends, which lost 5 bases and 2 bases, there was a span of 16 bases. Germline V gene data show CDR1 as MNHEY and CDR2 as SMNVEV (reference sequence). The CDR3 covers 16 residues. The CDR3 coding sequence is TGTGCCAGCAGTCCCACATGGGGGCGGGGCAATCAGCCCCAGCATTTT. Translating gives CASSPTWGRGNQPQHF.

The chain is built from TRBV7-9 and TRBJ2-1; 7 nucleotides match TRBD1. Trimming cost V 5 bases and J 5 bases; bases outside gene matches: 3. The germline V gene has CDR1 SEHNR and CDR2 FQNEAQ (reference sequence). The CDR3 has 13 residues. The CDR3 sequence is CASSMGQHNEQFF. The CDR3 nucleotides are TGTGCCAGCAGCATGGGACAGCACAATGAGCAGTTCTTC. The full variable domain, in which reference TRBV7-9 and TRBJ2-1 provide the parts outside the CDR3, is DTGVSQNPRHKITKRGQNVTFRCDPISEHNRLYWYRQTLGQGPEFLTYFQNEAQLEKSRLLSDRFSAERPKGSFSTLEIQRTEQGDSAMYLCASSMGQHNEQFFGPGTRLTVL.

This chain joins TRBV28 and TRBJ2-1; D is uncertain. Trimming cost V 5 bases and J 6 bases, with 5 bases left between them. The CDR3 contains 11 residues. Germline V lookup: CDR1 MDHEN, CDR2 SYDVKM. This CDR3 reads CASSPTNEQFF. The CDR3 DNA reads TGTGCCAGCAGTCCTACCAATGAGCAGTTCTTC.

On this clone: It is unclear where the CDR3 begins or ends on the DNA, so no DNA is shown, and the CDR3 is as TCRdb lists it. CDR3 amino acids: CASSEVAGGNTF. V and J are TRBV6-1 and TRBJ1-2; the D segment call TRBD1 is taken from the table without a DNA check. The CDR3 length is 12 residues, termini included. Germline V gene sequence: CDR1 MNHNS, CDR2 SASEGT.

This clone was seen a single time. The chain employs TRBV18 and TRBJ1-5, with 10 bases that match TRBD1. Germline values: CDR1 KGHSH, CDR2 LQKENI. This CDR3 is built from 16 residues. Germline trimming cut 3 bases from V and 8 bases from J; bases unmatched to any gene: 10. DNA for the CDR3: TGTGCCAGCTCACCGGCCGGGACAGGGGAAAGAGAGCCCCAGCATTTT. As protein: CASSPAGTGEREPQHF.

V and J are TRBV7-7 and TRBJ1-1; D is unclear. From germline, CDR1 is SSHAT and CDR2 FNYEAQ (reference sequence). The CDR3 consists of 13 residues. Trimming took off 4 bases at V and 3 bases at J, with 9 bases between the two ends. The CDR3 loop is CASSSELDTEAFF. In DNA, the CDR3 is TGTGCCAGCAGCTCCGAGTTAGACACTGAAGCTTTCTTT. Full variable domain (missing parts from reference TRBV7-7 and TRBJ1-1): GAGVSQSPRYKVTKRGQDVTLRCDPISSHATLYWYQQALGQGPEFLTYFNYEAQPDKSGLPSDRFSAERPEGSISTLTIQRTEQRDSAMYRCASSSELDTEAFFGQGTRLTVV.

Only a few counts were recorded for this clone. The chain employs TRBV15 and TRBJ1-2; D unresolved. The V and J ends lost 4 bases and 4 bases respectively, with 10 bases between them. Germline lookup yields CDR1 LNHNV and CDR2 YYDKDF (reference sequence). The CDR3 consists of 13 residues. For the CDR3, the DNA is TGTGCCACCAGCACAGACGGGTCCTATGGCTACACCTTC. This sequence encodes CATSTDGSYGYTF.

This chain links TRBV19 with TRBJ2-4; possibly TRBD1 for D (7 bases). Germline values: CDR1 LNHDA, CDR2 SQIVND (reference sequence). Deletions cut 0 bases from V and 7 bases from J, with 10 bases between. The CDR3 sequence is 14 residues long. Here the CDR3 DNA reads TGTGCCAGTAGTATAGATGGAGGGGGCAACATTCAGTACTTC. This translates into CASSIDGGGNIQYF.

This clone was detected a few times. J is TRBJ1-5 and V is TRBV5-1, with 8 bases that match TRBD1. Per the germline V gene, CDR1 is SGHRS and CDR2 is YFSETQ. CDR3 size: 15 residues. V was clipped by 5 bases and J by 4 bases; unmatched bases: 8. The CDR3 DNA sequence: TGCGCCAGCAGTCCAGGGGGCACGGGGAATCAGCCCCAGCATTTT. Protein: CASSPGGTGNQPQHF.

The chain links TRBV3-1 (or the pseudogene TRBV3-2) to TRBJ1-4; 11 positions agree with TRBD1. V was pared by 3 bases and J by 7 bases, with 19 bases of the junction left unmatched. Germline assignment: CDR1 LGHDT and CDR2 YNNKEL (reference sequence). This CDR3 has 20 residues. CDR3 bases: TGTGCCAGCAGCCATATAAATTTCCGGGACAGGGGGAAATATGGTGAAAAACTGTTTTTT. It is translated as CASSHINFRDRGKYGEKLFF.

The V call is TRBV27, the J call TRBJ1-2; D gene unclear. The CDR3 runs 13 residues. V lost 6 bases, J lost 2 bases, and 10 bases lay in between. Germline CDR1 and CDR2: MNHEY and SMNVEV (reference sequence). CDR3 coding DNA: TGTGCCAGCAGGCCCGCAGGAAACTATGGCTACACCTTC. This codes for CASRPAGNYGYTF.

CDR3 nucleotide sequence: TGTGCCAGCAGAGCCGATCGGACTAGCGGCTACGAGCAGTACTTC. Translating gives CASRADRTSGYEQYF. The chain employs TRBV6-5 and TRBJ2-7; 10 bases are shared with TRBD2. V gave up 6 bases and J gave up 3 bases; unmatched junction bases: 8. CDR3 size: 15 residues. The V gene's germline CDR1 is MNHEY and CDR2 SVGAGI.

This chain uses TRBV5-6 with TRBJ1-1, with TRBD1 identical over 10 bases. The V gene end was trimmed by 0 bases and the J gene end by 4 bases; junction bases not matched to a gene: 9. Looked up from germline, CDR1 is SGHDT and CDR2 is YYEEEE. The CDR3 length is 17 residues. DNA for the CDR3: TGTGCCAGCAGCTTGGGCTGGGACAGGGGAGGAGGCACTGAAGCTTTCTTT. Its translation: CASSLGWDRGGGTEAFF.

This rearrangement joins TRBV6-4 to TRBJ2-2; 11 nucleotides align to TRBD1. The CDR3 loop spans 16 amino acids. Germline V gives CDR1 MRHNA, CDR2 SNTAGT. Trimming cost V 3 bases and J 4 bases; bases outside gene matches: 4. The CDR3 DNA sequence: TGTGCCAGCAGTGAGACCGGGACAGGGGGCACCGGGGAGCTGTTTTTT. Translating gives CASSETGTGGTGELFF.

This rearrangement joins TRBV12-3 or TRBV12-4 to TRBJ2-1; unclear D gene. V gave up 6 bases and J gave up 2 bases, with 8 bases separating them. This CDR3 comprises 13 residues. The CDR3: CASSKDTYNEQFF. DNA for the CDR3: TGTGCCAGCAGCAAAGACACCTACAATGAGCAGTTCTTC.

This chain links TRBV4-1 with TRBJ1-2; 7 bases line up with TRBD1. The CDR3 has 17 amino acids. Germline CDR1 and CDR2: MGHRA and YSYEKL. Trimming removed 0 bases from V and 1 base from J; junction bases left unmatched: 8. The CDR3 DNA sequence: TGCGCCAGCAGCCAAGATAGGGACAGTGCCGATAACTATGGCTACACCTTC. It encodes CASSQDRDSADNYGYTF.

The chain uses TRBV29-1 and TRBJ2-2; 16 bases align to TRBD2. Germline CDR1 and CDR2: SQVTM and ANQGSEA. V lost 4 bases, J lost 7 bases, and 6 bases stayed unmatched. The CDR3 is 16 residues long. The CDR3 region is CSVVGLAGGPNGELFF. The CDR3 region has the DNA TGCAGCGTTGTGGGACTAGCGGGGGGGCCCAACGGGGAGCTGTTTTTT.

The chain uses TRBV18 and TRBJ1-3; TRBD1 is a possible D gene (5 bases). The CDR3 has 17 amino acids. V gave up 3 bases and J gave up 4 bases, with 19 bases separating them. Germline values: CDR1 KGHSH, CDR2 LQKENI. The CDR3 loop is CASSPQRGPVFGNTIYF. The CDR3 nucleotides read TGTGCCAGCTCACCCCAGCGGGGACCGGTCTTCGGAAACACCATATATTTT.

The chain links TRBV3-1 (or the pseudogene TRBV3-2) to TRBJ1-1, with D unclear. This CDR3 spans 13 amino acids. Trimming removed 4 bases at V and 4 bases at J, with 10 bases between. Germline values: CDR1 LGHDT, CDR2 YNNKEL (reference sequence). CDR3 in DNA: TGTGCCAGCAGCCCCGCCCTCGGCACTGAAGCTTTCTTT. Protein sequence: CASSPALGTEAFF.

This clone was seen only once. The chain couples TRBV7-2 to TRBJ2-1; tentatively, D is TRBD2 (5 bases). Trimming cost V 5 bases and J 8 bases, with 16 bases left between them. CDR3 size: 14 residues. Germline V lookup: CDR1 SGHTA, CDR2 FQGNSA. This CDR3 is CASSHPRLLDEQFF. The CDR3 DNA reads TGTGCCAGCAGCCACCCCCGACTATTGGATGAGCAGTTCTTC.

The chain links TRBV7-6 to TRBJ1-4; possible D gene TRBD1, 5 bases. The CDR3 runs to 15 residues. The germline V gene has CDR1 SGHVS and CDR2 FNYEAQ. V was cut by 1 base and J by 5 bases, with 11 bases left in between. CDR3 sequence (DNA): TGTGCCAGCAGCTTAGATCTACAGGAGAATGAAAAACTGTTTTTT. This gives the protein CASSLDLQENEKLFF.

The chain employs TRBV12-3 or TRBV12-4 and TRBJ1-1; a weak D match, TRBD1 (5 bases). The CDR3 length is 13 residues. Trimming stripped 5 bases from V and 4 bases from J, with 11 bases between. CDR3 in DNA: TGTGCCAGCAGTGGGGGGGTCGGCACTGAAGCTTTCTTT. Amino acids: CASSGGVGTEAFF.